This entry describes one TCR beta chain. The data are from a study of T-cell reconstitution after alpha-beta-depleted transplantation in children. For TCRbeta, the library was prepared with unique molecular identifiers. TCRdb recomputed calls from the PCR reads with MiXCR, one row per CDR3 protein. The data hold a few hundred thousand distinct CDR3 sequences, with 43% observed a single time. Germline V CDR1 and CDR2: SQVTM, ANQGSEA. Deletions cut 7 bases from V and 4 bases from J, with 10 bases between. The CDR3 is made up of 11 amino acids. This chain links TRBV29-1 with TRBJ1-1, with TRBD1 as a possible D gene (6 bases). The sequence was collected from a girl aged 2 to 9 with aplastic anemia, due to receive a stem cell transplant. Specimen: PBMCs, collected before TCRalphabeta/CD19-depleted stem cell transplant. The CDR3 DNA reads as TGCAGCGCTCAGGGGAGCACTGAAGCTTTCTTT. The encoded protein is CSAQGSTEAFF. The full variable domain, with the rest looked up from reference TRBV29-1 and TRBJ1-1, is SAVISQKPSRDICQRGTSLTIQCQVDSQVTMMFWYRQQPGQSLTLIATANQGSEATYESGFVIDKFPISRPNLTFSTLTVSNMSPEDSSIYLCSAQGSTEAFFGQGTRLTVV.